These T cell receptor beta chains were read from a single sample in a study of CD8 T cells in ankylosing spondylitis. One entry per CDR3 protein, called by TCRdb with MiXCR from the 5' RACE reads. The data contain 20,000 to 30,000 distinct CDR3 sequences, 10% to 15% of them singletons. Sequenced: blood. These receptors were taken from a male donor with ankylosing spondylitis or in good health (not recorded which). Each CDR3 is given with its conserved first and last residue. The D gene is left open where the match is weak. Clone size is not always given. Where it is, it says once, few, many or a class for expanded clones.

cdr3_nt cdr3_aa j_call d_call v_call clone_size
TGTGCCAGCAGCTTAGGGGGTAGCTCCTACAATGAGCAGTTCTTC CASSLGGSSYNEQFF TRBJ2-1 . TRBV12-3/TRBV12-4 many
TGTGCCAGCAGCCCGACCAGGGGATCAGATACGCAGTATTTT CASSPTRGSDTQYF TRBJ2-3 . TRBV12-3/TRBV12-4 many
TGTGCCAGCAGCTCAATTCTAGCGGGGGGCTTCCGAAGCTCCTACAATGAGCAGTTCTTC CASSSILAGGFRSSYNEQFF TRBJ2-1 TRBD2 TRBV7-8 many
TGTGCCAGCAGTTTACGGGCAGCCCCCCTCTATGGCTACACCTTC CASSLRAAPLYGYTF TRBJ1-2 . TRBV27 few
TGTGCCAGCAGCTTGGAAGCCAGTGTGGGAGAGCAGTTCTTC CASSLEASVGEQFF TRBJ2-1 . TRBV5-5 few
TGTGCCAGCAGCTTAACTGGACAGGGGGCCGACGCGCAGTACTTC CASSLTGQGADAQYF TRBJ2-7 TRBD1 TRBV11-2 many
TGCAGTGCTAGAATAAATAGCATGGGGTCGGACTACACCTTC CSARINSMGSDYTF TRBJ1-2 . TRBV20-1 many
TGTGCCAGTAGTATCCTCCGGGAGCCCGGGGAGCTGTTTTTT CASSILREPGELFF TRBJ2-2 . TRBV19 .
TGTGCCAGCAAAAGGACAGGGAGGACCGGGGAGCTGTTTTTT CASKRTGRTGELFF TRBJ2-2 TRBD1 TRBV27 few
TGCAGCGTTGAAATAGGACAGGGGGCGGGGAATGAGCAGTTCTTC CSVEIGQGAGNEQFF TRBJ2-1 TRBD1 TRBV29-1 many
TGTGCCAGCAGTGAAAGGGAACGGGGCCAGACTGAAAAACTGTTTTTT CASSERERGQTEKLFF TRBJ1-4 . TRBV25-1 few
TGCAGCGTTGAAGCGGTAGGGACTGAAGCTTTCTTT CSVEAVGTEAFF TRBJ1-1 . TRBV29-1 .
TGCGCCAGCAGCCAAGATAGGCCTAGCGGGGGAAAAGAGACCCAGTACTTC CASSQDRPSGGKETQYF TRBJ2-5 TRBD2 TRBV4-3 .
TGCAGCGTTGAACATTCTAGCGGGGGGCTTTCGAACACCGGGGAGCTGTTTTTT CSVEHSSGGLSNTGELFF TRBJ2-2 TRBD2 TRBV29-1 .
TGCAGTGCTAGAGTCGGGGTTTCGACTGAAGCTTTCTTT CSARVGVSTEAFF TRBJ1-1 . TRBV20-1 few
TGTGCCATCAGCCGGGATGCAGGTGAGCAGTTCTTC CAISRDAGEQFF TRBJ2-1 . TRBV10-3 few
TGTGCCAGCAGTTTAGGGACAAATAGCAATCAGCCCCAGCATTTT CASSLGTNSNQPQHF TRBJ1-5 . TRBV12-3/TRBV12-4 few
TGTGCCAGCAGGCGGGAGTCCACCGGGGAGCTGTTTTTT CASRRESTGELFF TRBJ2-2 TRBD2 TRBV6-5 many
TGCAGCGTTCGGACTAGCGGGGGCTACGAGCAGTACTTC CSVRTSGGYEQYF TRBJ2-7 TRBD2 TRBV29-1 .
TGTGCCACCAGAGGGGGGTTCGGCACCGGGGAGCTGTTTTTT CATRGGFGTGELFF TRBJ2-2 . TRBV24-1 .
TGTGCCAGCAGCCGAAATCGCGGTCAAGAGACCCAGTACTTC CASSRNRGQETQYF TRBJ2-5 . TRBV11-2 .
TGTGCCAGCAGCGGGATGAACACCGGGGAGCTGTTTTTT CASSGMNTGELFF TRBJ2-2 . TRBV9 many
TGTGCCAGCAGCTTAGGCTCGAACACTGAAGCTTTCTTT CASSLGSNTEAFF TRBJ1-1 . TRBV7-9 many
TGTGCCAGCAGCGGGCCGGGACAGGGAGAGCAGTACTTC CASSGPGQGEQYF TRBJ2-7 TRBD1 TRBV3-1 few
TGCGCCAGCAGTTACAGGCCGAACACCGGGGAGCTGTTTTTT CASSYRPNTGELFF TRBJ2-2 . TRBV5-1 few
TGTGCCAGCAGCGCCCCCGGGACAGGAGATTCTGGAAACACCATATATTTT CASSAPGTGDSGNTIYF TRBJ1-3 TRBD1 TRBV7-3 .
TGTGCCAGCAGCTTATGGGGAGGGCGCACCGGGGAGCTGTTTTTT CASSLWGGRTGELFF TRBJ2-2 TRBD2 TRBV7-3 many
TGTGCCAGCAGCATAGTCTCTGGGGCCAACGTCCTGACTTTC CASSIVSGANVLTF TRBJ2-6 . TRBV28 many
TGTGCCAGCAGCGTAGGTCTGGTGGGGAATGAAAAACTGTTTTTT CASSVGLVGNEKLFF TRBJ1-4 . TRBV9 .
TGTGCCAGCAGTTTGTTGAGAATCCCCAATGAGCAGTTCTTC CASSLLRIPNEQFF TRBJ2-1 . TRBV28 few
TGTGCCTGGAGCACAGGAGTGGTAGCCAAAAACATTCAGTACTTC CAWSTGVVAKNIQYF TRBJ2-4 . TRBV30 .
TGCAGTGCTACCTGGGGAATGAGCAATCAGCCCCAGCATTTT CSATWGMSNQPQHF TRBJ1-5 . TRBV20-1 many
TGCAGCGTTGATGTAGAGGGACATACGCAGTATTTT CSVDVEGHTQYF TRBJ2-3 . TRBV29-1 few
TGTGCCAGCAGTCCCTATATCGGGACGTACGAGCAGTACTTC CASSPYIGTYEQYF TRBJ2-7 . TRBV28 many
TGTGCCAGCAGCCCAAGGACTGGGACCTACAATGAGCAGTTCTTC CASSPRTGTYNEQFF TRBJ2-1 . TRBV7-2 few
TGTGCCAGCAGCTTGACGGGACAGCTCAGGGCCGGGGAGCTGTTTTTT CASSLTGQLRAGELFF TRBJ2-2 TRBD1 TRBV7-9 .
TGCGCCAGCAGTATGACAGGGGGGTTTGGTTCACCCCTCCACTTT CASSMTGGFGSPLHF TRBJ1-6 TRBD1 TRBV5-1 many
TGCAGTGCTCCACGAAACCGACAGGGATGGAGCGGAAAACTGTTTTTT CSAPRNRQGWSGKLFF TRBJ1-4 TRBD1 TRBV20-1 few
TGTGCCAGCACTGGCATCGATCGTCTTGGGAACACTGAAGCTTTCTTT CASTGIDRLGNTEAFF TRBJ1-1 . TRBV28 few
TGTGCCAGCAGCTCTCCAGCTACAACTAATGAAAAACTGTTTTTT CASSSPATTNEKLFF TRBJ1-4 . TRBV7-9 .
TGCGCCAGCAGCCGTGGGCAGGGCAGCACCGGGGAGCTGTTTTTT CASSRGQGSTGELFF TRBJ2-2 . TRBV4-3 many
TGTGCCAGCAGCTTGACAAGTTGGGAGACCCAGTACTTC CASSLTSWETQYF TRBJ2-5 . TRBV7-9 .
TGCAGCGTTGGGGGTCCCGGGCGGGGGGGCACAGATACGCAGTATTTT CSVGGPGRGGTDTQYF TRBJ2-3 TRBD2 TRBV29-1 .
TGTGCCAGCAGGGACAGGTTACTTACCCCAGGATCGCGGGAGCTGTTTTTT CASRDRLLTPGSRELFF TRBJ2-2 TRBD1 TRBV12-3/TRBV12-4 many
TGTGCCAGCAGCTCCCCGGGGGCGAACACCGGGGAGCTGTTTTTT CASSSPGANTGELFF TRBJ2-2 . TRBV7-3 few
TGTGCCAGCAGTCCTCCGGGACTAGCGGGAGAGAACATTCAGTACTTC CASSPPGLAGENIQYF TRBJ2-4 TRBD2 TRBV6-2/TRBV6-3 once
TGTGCCAGCAGCATGCGACAGGCAGATACGCAGTATTTT CASSMRQADTQYF TRBJ2-3 . TRBV2 .
TGTGCCAGCAGCCCCTCCGGGGGACTCCACAATGAGCAGTTCTTC CASSPSGGLHNEQFF TRBJ2-1 . TRBV7-3 few
TGTGCCAGCACCGAGGGGTTTGATGAGCAGTTCTTC CASTEGFDEQFF TRBJ2-1 . TRBV2 .
TGCAGCGTCCGGGACAGCCAAGAGACCCAGTACTTC CSVRDSQETQYF TRBJ2-5 TRBD1 TRBV29-1 many
TGTGCCAGCAGCGACCGGACTAGCGGCTACAATGAGCAGTTCTTC CASSDRTSGYNEQFF TRBJ2-1 TRBD2 TRBV5-5 .
TGTGCCTGGAGTAGCGGGAGCACCGGGGAGCTGTTTTTT CAWSSGSTGELFF TRBJ2-2 TRBD2 TRBV30 .